Listed here are 16 T cell receptor beta chains from one sample, sequenced in a study of T cell responses to AZD1222 COVID-19 vaccine. Sequencing used immunoSEQ multiplex PCR; TCRdb keeps in-frame clones, though not all of them. Seen here are approximately 130,000 clones, about 90% observed once, and the top ten hold approximately 1.1%. The material sequenced was peripheral blood, taken on day 0 of AZD1222 vaccination. Every receptor here comes from an adult in good health.

The rearrangement links TRBV3-1 (or the pseudogene TRBV3-2) to TRBJ1-2; the D gene is possibly TRBD1 (5 bases). This CDR3 comprises 14 residues. The V and J ends lost 5 bases and 2 bases respectively, with 12 bases between them. The V gene's germline CDR1 is LGHDT and CDR2 YNNKEL (reference sequence). The DNA for the CDR3 is TGTGCCAGCAGCAGTGGGACGGTGAACTATGGCTACACCTTC. Translation: CASSSGTVNYGYTF.

V usage is TRBV2 and J usage is TRBJ1-2; D perhaps matches TRBD1 (5 bases). Germline CDR1 and CDR2: SNHLY and FYNNEI. V lost 5 bases to trimming and J lost 9 bases, with 19 bases between them. This CDR3 has 14 residues. CDR3 nucleotide sequence: TGTGCCAGCAGTCGATCTCCAGGGTCCCTGAGCTACACCTTC. It is translated as CASSRSPGSLSYTF.

This chain connects TRBV7-8 to TRBJ2-1, with a possible D match to TRBD1 (6 bases). CDR1 and CDR2 (germline): SGHVS, FQNEAQ. The CDR3 is made up of 15 amino acids. Trimming shortened V by 3 bases and J by 10 bases, and 19 bases separated the two germline ends. The CDR3 here is CASSFWDKRILEQFF. DNA for the CDR3: TGTGCCAGCAGCTTTTGGGACAAGAGGATATTGGAGCAGTTCTTC.

In DNA form, the CDR3 reads TGTGCCAGCAGCTTGGGGTGGGATTCACCCCTCCACTTT. Translated, it gives CASSLGWDSPLHF. This chain joins TRBV6-5 and TRBJ1-6; D uncertain. The CDR3 consists of 13 residues. The germline V gene encodes CDR1 MNHEY and CDR2 SVGAGI. V was pared by 6 bases and J by 8 bases, with 11 bases between.

The V gene is TRBV27, the J gene TRBJ1-2; maybe TRBD1 (5 bases). Germline CDR1 MNHEY, CDR2 SMNVEV (reference sequence). V was pared by 7 bases and J by 7 bases, with 16 bases between. This CDR3 is 13 amino acids long. This CDR3 reads CASMAGQWGGYTF. CDR3 nucleotides: TGTGCCAGCATGGCGGGGCAATGGGGTGGCTACACCTTC.

This chain joins TRBV5-1 and TRBJ2-2; D possibly corresponds to TRBD2 (6 bases). Germline assignment: CDR1 SGHRS and CDR2 YFSETQ. CDR3 length equals 13 residues. Trimming left V 3 bases short and J 8 bases short, with 11 bases between. The CDR3 region is CASSSSEGGELFF. The CDR3 nucleotides read TGCGCCAGCAGCTCTAGCGAGGGAGGGGAGCTGTTTTTT.

The chain joins TRBV11-2 to TRBJ2-7; 10 bases agree with TRBD1. V trimming: 4 bases; J trimming: 7 bases; junction bases outside the gene matches: 7. This CDR3 contains 14 residues. The V gene's germline CDR1 is SGHAT and CDR2 FQNNGV. The chain's CDR3 is CASSSPDRGGEQYF. CDR3 in DNA: TGTGCCAGCAGCTCCCCGGACAGGGGGGGGGAGCAGTACTTC.

The chain carries TRBV20-1 and TRBJ1-2; D possibly corresponds to TRBD1 (5 bases). Germline CDR1 reads DFQATT; CDR2 reads SNEGSKA (reference sequence). This CDR3 comprises 11 residues. Trimming took 7 bases from V and 4 from J, leaving 10 bases between them. In nucleotides, the CDR3 is TGCAGTGTCAGTGGGGGCTATGGCTACACCTTC. Amino acid sequence: CSVSGGYGYTF.

The chain links TRBV18 to TRBJ1-1; D might be TRBD1 (6 bases). Trimming left V 2 bases short and J 3 bases short, with 13 bases between. CDR3 length equals 15 residues. The germline V gene has CDR1 KGHSH and CDR2 LQKENI. The CDR3 sequence is CASSPRTAADTEAFF. CDR3 in DNA: TGTGCCAGCTCACCAAGGACAGCTGCGGACACTGAAGCTTTCTTT.

This chain uses TRBV2 with TRBJ2-1; tentatively, D is TRBD2 (6 bases). Germline V gene sequence: CDR1 SNHLY, CDR2 FYNNEI. V lost 1 base to trimming and J lost 11 bases, with 12 bases between them. The CDR3 covers 13 residues. The chain's CDR3 is CASSEVLGGQQFF. The CDR3 nucleotides read TGTGCCAGCAGTGAAGTTCTGGGGGGACAGCAGTTCTTC.

V usage is TRBV30 and J usage is TRBJ1-2; 8 bases fit TRBD1. The junction had 6 bases not matched to a gene; V was cut back by 2 bases and J by 4 bases. The germline CDR1 and CDR2 sequences are GTSNPN and SVGIG (reference sequence). This CDR3 is 14 amino acids long. The CDR3 loop reads CAWSLTGALYGYTF. CDR3 bases: TGTGCCTGGAGTCTGACAGGGGCACTCTATGGCTACACCTTC.

The V call is TRBV28, the J call TRBJ1-6, with D possibly being TRBD1 (6 bases). The CDR3 is made up of 16 amino acids. Germline V gene data show CDR1 as MDHEN and CDR2 as SYDVKM. V was clipped by 6 bases and J by 0 bases, with 12 bases between them. The CDR3: CASRPTGSSYNSPLHF. The DNA of the CDR3 is TGTGCCAGCAGACCTACAGGGAGCTCCTATAATTCACCCCTCCACTTT.

This clone was observed a single time. The J gene is TRBJ1-2, the V gene TRBV16; D is unresolved. Germline CDR1 reads KGHSY; CDR2 reads FQNENV. V lost 8 bases and J 4 bases, leaving 8 bases between the germline ends. The CDR3 consists of 11 residues. CDR3 DNA: TGTGCCAGCCGCGGTTCCTATGGCTACACCTTC. The encoded protein is CASRGSYGYTF. Supplemented by reference TRBV16 and TRBJ1-2, the full variable domain reads GEEVAQTPKHLVRGEGQKAKLYCAPIKGHSYVFWYQQVLKNEFKFLISFQNENVFDETGMPKERFSAKCLPNSPCSLEIQATKLEDSAVYFCASRGSYGYTFGSGTRLTVV.

The chain combines TRBV21-1 with TRBJ2-7. TRBV21-1 is classified as a pseudogene. The CDR3 totals 13 residues. The CDR3 DNA reads as TGTGCCAGCAGCAAAGCAGGCCACTACGAGCAGTACTTC. As protein: CASSKAGHYEQYF.

CDR3 in amino acids: CASSLVGGGGYEQYF. The CDR3 bases are TGTGCCAGCAGCTTAGTCGGAGGAGGGGGCTACGAGCAGTACTTC. The chain carries TRBV7-2 and TRBJ2-7; tentatively, D is TRBD1 or TRBD2 (6 bases each). This CDR3 is built from 15 residues. V lost 1 base, J lost 3 bases, and 13 bases lay in between. Germline CDR1 reads SGHTA; CDR2 reads FQGNSA.

The rearrangement links TRBV30 to TRBJ1-3, with D unresolved. The ends were cut back, 4 bases at V and 4 bases at J, with 17 bases in the middle. Germline V gives CDR1 GTSNPN, CDR2 SVGIG (reference sequence). This CDR3 has 15 amino acids. The CDR3 sequence is CAWTDGRTAGNTIYF. In nucleotides, the CDR3 is TGTGCCTGGACAGATGGACGGACCGCGGGAAACACCATATATTTT. The full variable domain, with the rest looked up from reference TRBV30 and TRBJ1-3, is SQTIHQWPATLVQPVGSPLSLECTVEGTSNPNLYWYRQAAGRGLQLLFYSVGIGQISSEVPQNLSASRPQDRQFILSSKKLLLSDSGFYLCAWTDGRTAGNTIYFGEGSWLTVV.